A selection of T cell receptor beta chains follows, all from one sample in a study of blood T cell repertoires in COVID-19. Profiling relied on immunoSEQ multiplex PCR, and the TCRdb table lists in-frame clones only, not all of them. This table holds roughly 46,000 clones, 88% found once. The sample taken for sequencing was peripheral blood. The receptors stem from a man over 45 with active COVID-19. Both conserved end residues are part of each CDR3.

v_call	j_call	cdr3_aa
TRBV7-2	TRBJ2-5	CASSLVRLAGGKTQYF
TRBV7-2	TRBJ2-1	CASSLLGVEKIF
TRBV5-1	TRBJ2-3	CASSLGLAGRSTDTQYF
TRBV27	TRBJ1-5	CASSLFPGNQPQHF
TRBV10-1	TRBJ2-7	CAKPEQYF
TRBV5-6	TRBJ2-5	CASSLLGGRETQYF
TRBV10-1	TRBJ1-6	CASARDRKNSPLHF
TRBV5-1	TRBJ2-7	CASSHSTGYEQYF
TRBV5-1	TRBJ2-1	CASSLAGTGSYNEQFF
TRBV10-1	TRBJ2-7	CASRCLRISYEQYF
TRBV7-9	TRBJ1-1	CASSLSGDTEAFF
TRBV30	TRBJ2-1	CAWSSTGSGNEQFF
TRBV14	TRBJ2-2	CASRPGQGIGELFF
TRBV10-1	TRBJ1-1	CASSRQGTTEAFF
TRBV30	TRBJ1-6	CASITGRRVWYNSPLHF
TRBV6-5	TRBJ2-1	CASSYSGGGLYNEQFF
TRBV29-1	TRBJ1-1	CSGWDTGLEAFF
TRBV30	TRBJ1-1	CAWRGRGATEAFF
TRBV19	TRBJ2-2	CASSIRGSLFF
TRBV19	TRBJ1-2	CASSDRAIGYTF
TRBV10-3	TRBJ2-5	CAISQQETQYF
TRBV7-2	TRBJ1-6	CASSLGGQGDSPLHF
TRBV3-1/TRBV3-2	TRBJ2-7	CASSQDRASYEQYF
TRBV3-1/TRBV3-2	TRBJ2-7	CASSQGEEDWTGSSEQYF
TRBV7-8	TRBJ2-1	CASSPTLEQFF
TRBV6-1	TRBJ2-7	CASSDRFKVRTFEQYF
TRBV4-2	TRBJ2-3	CASSRGTSTSTDTQYF
TRBV12-3/TRBV12-4	TRBJ2-2	CASSLTGTGELFF
TRBV4-3	TRBJ2-3	CASSQERGAGGRDTQYF
TRBV7-9	TRBJ2-1	CASSTPGYNEQFF
TRBV4-1	TRBJ1-6	CASSQEGTDRGLGSPLHF
TRBV20-1	TRBJ2-3	CSASPAGGEDTQYF
TRBV19	TRBJ1-3	CASSIQGAASGNTIYF
TRBV18	TRBJ2-5	CASSPGNLPGGGETQYF
TRBV5-4	TRBJ2-7	CASSLTGLLYEQYF
TRBV7-9	TRBJ2-3	CASSPRGGTGAGDTQYF